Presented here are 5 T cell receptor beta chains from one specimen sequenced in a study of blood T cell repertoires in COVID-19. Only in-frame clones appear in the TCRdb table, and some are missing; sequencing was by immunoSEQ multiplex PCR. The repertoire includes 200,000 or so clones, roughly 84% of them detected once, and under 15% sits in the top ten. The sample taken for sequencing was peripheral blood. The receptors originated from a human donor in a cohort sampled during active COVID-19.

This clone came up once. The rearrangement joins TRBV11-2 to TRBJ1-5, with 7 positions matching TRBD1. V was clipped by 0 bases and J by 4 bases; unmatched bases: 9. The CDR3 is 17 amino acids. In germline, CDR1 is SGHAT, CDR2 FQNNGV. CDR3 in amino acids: CASSLDTRGGGNQPQHF. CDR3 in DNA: TGTGCCAGCAGCTTAGATACAAGAGGGGGCGGGAATCAGCCCCAGCATTTT.

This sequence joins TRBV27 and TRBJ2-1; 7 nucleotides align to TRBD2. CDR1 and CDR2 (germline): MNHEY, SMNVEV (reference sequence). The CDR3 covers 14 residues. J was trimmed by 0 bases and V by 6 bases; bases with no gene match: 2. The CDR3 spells CASSPSGSYNEQFF. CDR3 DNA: TGTGCCAGCAGCCCTAGCGGCTCCTACAATGAGCAGTTCTTC.

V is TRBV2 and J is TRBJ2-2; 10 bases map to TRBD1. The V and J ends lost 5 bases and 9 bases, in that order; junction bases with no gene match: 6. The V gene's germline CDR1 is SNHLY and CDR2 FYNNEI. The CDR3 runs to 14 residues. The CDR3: CASSRQGAPWELFF. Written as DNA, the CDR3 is TGTGCCAGCAGTCGACAGGGGGCCCCTTGGGAGCTGTTTTTT.

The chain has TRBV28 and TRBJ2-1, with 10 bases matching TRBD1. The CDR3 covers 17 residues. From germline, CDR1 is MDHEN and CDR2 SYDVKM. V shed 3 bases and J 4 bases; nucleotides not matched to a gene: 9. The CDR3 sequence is CASSFYAGQGGYNEQFF. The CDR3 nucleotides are TGTGCCAGCAGTTTTTATGCCGGACAGGGGGGTTACAATGAGCAGTTCTTC.

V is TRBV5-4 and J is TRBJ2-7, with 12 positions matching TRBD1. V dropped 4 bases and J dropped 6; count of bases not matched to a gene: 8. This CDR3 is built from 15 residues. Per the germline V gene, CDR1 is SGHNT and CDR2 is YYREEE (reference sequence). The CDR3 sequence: CASSPPGTGGREQYF. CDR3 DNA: TGTGCCAGCAGCCCCCCCGGGACAGGGGGCCGCGAGCAGTACTTC. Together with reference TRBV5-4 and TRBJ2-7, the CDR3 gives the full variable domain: ETGVTQSPTHLIKTRGQQVTLRCSSQSGHNTVSWYQQALGQGPQFIFQYYREEENGRGNFPPRFSGLQFPNYSSELNVNALELDDSALYLCASSPPGTGGREQYFGPGTRLTVT.